The 27 T cell receptor beta chains in this list originate from one sample, sequenced in a study of shared clonotypes between healthy human individuals. The table came from immunoSEQ multiplex PCR; TCRdb's copy has only in-frame clones and leaves some out. Of about 2.1 million clones in the sample, 85% to 95% were seen once. The naive CD8 fraction comprised CD45RO-negative cells positively selected for CCR7 and excluded terminally differentiated effector memory CD45RA+ cells. The sample consisted of naive CD8+ T cells from PBMCs. These receptors originate from a man younger than 30 in good health. Some clones in this sample may be carry-over from other donors' samples.

This clone was seen only once. This chain uses TRBV27 with TRBJ2-7, with 8 bases that match TRBD2. V was clipped by 6 bases and J by 4 bases; unmatched bases: 11. CDR1 and CDR2 (germline): MNHEY, SMNVEV (reference sequence). The CDR3 covers 15 residues. CDR3 coding DNA: TGTGCCAGCAGACCATACGGGAGGGCCGGGTACGAGCAGTACTTC. Its protein product is CASRPYGRAGYEQYF.

In this sample, this clone turned up once. V gene TRBV7-9 combines with J gene TRBJ2-1, with D possibly matching TRBD2 (7 bases). The V and J ends lost 2 bases and 7 bases respectively, with 18 bases between them. The CDR3 covers 16 residues. CDR1 is SEHNR, CDR2 FQNEAQ, per germline (reference sequence). Here the CDR3 reads CASSLTLEGDYNEQFF. The CDR3 nucleotides are TGTGCCAGCAGCTTAACCCTAGAGGGGGACTATAATGAGCAGTTCTTC.

V gene TRBV7-9 combines with J gene TRBJ2-2; D might be TRBD1 (6 bases). Trimming removed 5 bases at V and 6 bases at J, with 22 bases between. The CDR3 covers 17 residues. Germline V gene lookup returns CDR1 SEHNR and CDR2 FQNEAQ (reference sequence). The CDR3 region is CASSHDLTGLVSGELFF. In DNA, the CDR3 is TGTGCCAGCAGCCACGACCTGACAGGATTGGTTTCCGGGGAGCTGTTTTTT.

In the case of this clone: Different DNA sequences within this sample yield the same CDR3. This chain uses TRBV27 with TRBJ2-7; 11 bases match TRBD2. The CDR3 is 16 amino acids. Germline V gives CDR1 MNHEY, CDR2 SMNVEV (reference sequence). V shed 5 bases, J shed 2 bases, and the junction held 8 bases outside the gene matches. The CDR3 region has the DNA TGTGCCAGCAGTCTCCTCTTAGCGGGAGGGCCCTACGAGCAGTACTTC. Translating gives CASSLLLAGGPYEQYF.

The rearrangement joins TRBV5-1 to TRBJ1-1; 8 positions agree with TRBD1. This CDR3 is built from 16 residues. With 4 bases clipped from V and 3 bases from J, the junction kept 11 bases outside the gene matches. Per the germline V gene, CDR1 is SGHRS and CDR2 is YFSETQ. The CDR3 is CASSQDRVARDTEAFF. Here the CDR3 DNA reads TGCGCCAGCAGCCAGGACAGGGTGGCTAGGGACACTGAAGCTTTCTTT.

The genes are TRBV18 and TRBJ2-4; unclear D gene. V dropped 4 bases and J dropped 0 bases, with 16 bases sitting between them. The CDR3 loop spans 17 amino acids. CDR1 is KGHSH, CDR2 LQKENI, per germline. The CDR3 reads CASSLLSVTLAKNIQYF. Here the CDR3 DNA reads TGTGCCAGCTCACTCCTCTCCGTAACCCTAGCCAAAAACATTCAGTACTTC.

This clone was picked up one time. The chain uses TRBV5-4 and TRBJ1-1, with D possibly TRBD1 on 5 matching bases. The V and J ends lost 4 bases and 4 bases respectively, with 17 bases between them. Per germline, CDR1 SGHNT and CDR2 YYREEE (reference sequence). This CDR3 region has 15 residues. The CDR3 loop is CASSPGDWWGTEAFF. CDR3 DNA: TGTGCCAGCAGCCCCGGGGACTGGTGGGGCACTGAAGCTTTCTTT. Filled out from reference TRBV5-4 and TRBJ1-1, the complete variable domain reads ETGVTQSPTHLIKTRGQQVTLRCSSQSGHNTVSWYQQALGQGPQFIFQYYREEENGRGNFPPRFSGLQFPNYSSELNVNALELDDSALYLCASSPGDWWGTEAFFGQGTRLTVV.

The chain employs TRBV7-2 and TRBJ2-7; the D is unclear. Trimming removed 2 bases from V and 3 bases from J, with 8 bases in between. In germline, CDR1 is SGHTA, CDR2 FQGNSA. There are 13 residues in the CDR3. In nucleotides, the CDR3 is TGTGCCAGCAGCTTACTCGCACTCTACGAGCAGTACTTC. Protein sequence: CASSLLALYEQYF.

The gene calls are TRBV4-2 and TRBJ2-1; the D call may be TRBD1 or TRBD2 (6 bases each). This CDR3 comprises 17 residues. In germline, CDR1 is LGHNA, CDR2 YNFKEQ. Deletions cut 0 bases from V and 4 bases from J, with 16 bases between. CDR3 loop: CASSQEVGGGKYNEQFF. For the CDR3, the DNA is TGTGCCAGCAGCCAAGAGGTGGGGGGCGGGAAGTACAATGAGCAGTTCTTC.

The rearrangement links TRBV7-8 to TRBJ2-7; 9 bases match TRBD2. The length of the CDR3 is 16 residues. The germline V gene has CDR1 SGHVS and CDR2 FQNEAQ. V dropped 5 bases and J dropped 0; count of bases not matched to a gene: 8. CDR3: CASSPWTSENSYEQYF. DNA for the CDR3: TGTGCCAGCAGCCCGTGGACTAGCGAAAACTCCTACGAGCAGTACTTC.

V usage is TRBV5-1 and J usage is TRBJ2-7, with D perhaps matching TRBD2 (6 bases). From germline, CDR1 is SGHRS and CDR2 YFSETQ. The length of the CDR3 is 15 residues. The V end lost 4 bases, the J end lost 3 bases, and 17 bases lay between the germline ends. CDR3 DNA: TGCGCCAGCAGCCCGTTAGCGGTTTCAAACTACGAGCAGTACTTC. Its protein is CASSPLAVSNYEQYF.

This clone was seen once. Other DNA sequences within the sample encode an identical CDR3. The J gene is TRBJ1-3, the V gene TRBV28, with a possible D match to TRBD1 (6 bases). The germline V gene has CDR1 MDHEN and CDR2 SYDVKM. Trimming stripped 4 bases from V and 4 bases from J, with 11 bases between. The CDR3 has 14 amino acids. CDR3 in DNA: TGTGCCAGCAGTTCCGGGACATCAGGAAACACCATATATTTT. This translates into CASSSGTSGNTIYF.

This chain links TRBV6-1 with TRBJ1-2; D not certain. Germline V CDR1 and CDR2: MNHNS, SASEGT. Trimming cost V 5 bases and J 3 bases, with 16 bases left between them. The CDR3 has 15 residues. The CDR3 region is CASSPVLEDYYGYTF. DNA of the CDR3: TGTGCCAGCAGTCCCGTCCTCGAGGATTACTATGGCTACACCTTC.

The chain carries TRBV28 and TRBJ2-7; D may be TRBD2 (6 bases). The germline V gene encodes CDR1 MDHEN and CDR2 SYDVKM. The CDR3 length is 15 residues. With 4 bases removed from V and 3 bases from J, the gap between germline ends came to 16 bases. As DNA, the CDR3 is TGTGCCAGCAGTTCCGCCGGGACTTTGATCTACGAGCAGTACTTC. Translated: CASSSAGTLIYEQYF.

The rearrangement uses TRBV19 and TRBJ2-7; D gene ambiguous. Looked up from germline, CDR1 is LNHDA and CDR2 is SQIVND (reference sequence). The CDR3 runs to 14 residues. The V and J ends lost 2 bases and 2 bases respectively, with 10 bases between them. The CDR3 bases are TGTGCCAGTAGTATAAGAGGAAATACCTACGAGCAGTACTTC. Amino acid sequence: CASSIRGNTYEQYF.

In DNA, the CDR3 is TGTGCCAGCAGTCGTGACAGGGAAATTAGTCAGCCCCAGCATTTT. Translated, it gives CASSRDREISQPQHF. The V and J genes are TRBV28 and TRBJ1-5; 7 nucleotides agree with TRBD1. Germline CDR1 is MDHEN and CDR2 is SYDVKM. The trim removed 5 bases at V and 6 bases at J, leaving 10 bases unmatched. The CDR3 runs 15 residues.

The chain is built from TRBV30 and TRBJ1-3; D is ambiguous. V was trimmed by 2 bases and J by 3 bases, leaving 11 bases between them. Germline assignment: CDR1 GTSNPN and CDR2 SVGIG (reference sequence). This CDR3 is 14 amino acids long. The CDR3 DNA reads TGTGCCTGGAGTCCCACTCGGGGTGGAAACACCATATATTTT. This encodes CAWSPTRGGNTIYF.

The V call is TRBV27, the J call TRBJ2-1, with TRBD1 as a possible D gene (5 bases). Germline CDR1 MNHEY, CDR2 SMNVEV (reference sequence). The CDR3 has 15 residues. Trimming took 3 bases from V and 3 from J, leaving 12 bases between them. CDR3 sequence (DNA): TGTGCCAGCAGTTTCAGGGAATACCTCTACAATGAGCAGTTCTTC. Amino acid sequence: CASSFREYLYNEQFF.

V usage is TRBV27 and J usage is TRBJ2-1, with TRBD2 matching 8 bases. The germline CDR1 and CDR2 sequences are MNHEY and SMNVEV (reference sequence). The CDR3 is made up of 16 amino acids. V lost 6 bases to trimming and J lost 4 bases; unmatched junction nucleotides: 11. The CDR3 DNA follows: TGTGCCAGCAGAACTTCCGTGGCGGGAGGTTACAATGAGCAGTTCTTC. The encoded protein is CASRTSVAGGYNEQFF.

The rearrangement uses TRBV27 and TRBJ2-6; D is unclear. Looked up from germline, CDR1 is MNHEY and CDR2 is SMNVEV (reference sequence). This CDR3 has 14 residues. V lost 9 bases and J 2 bases, leaving 11 bases between the germline ends. DNA of the CDR3: TGTGCCAGTGCGGTGAGTCCTGGGGCCAACGTCCTGACTTTC. Translating gives CASAVSPGANVLTF. Based on the CDR3 plus reference TRBV27 and TRBJ2-6, the full variable domain is EAQVTQNPRYLITVTGKKLTVTCSQNMNHEYMSWYRQDPGLGLRQIYYSMNVEVTDKGDVPEGYKVSRKEKRNFPLILESPSPNQTSLYFCASAVSPGANVLTFGAGSRLTVL.

The gene calls are TRBV10-3 and TRBJ2-7, with D possibly matching TRBD2 (7 bases). V shed 2 bases and J shed 2 bases, with 13 bases lying between them. Germline loops: CDR1 ENHRY, CDR2 SYGVKD. CDR3 length: 15 amino acids. CDR3 amino acids: CAISEAGGGTYEQYF. DNA of the CDR3: TGTGCCATCAGTGAGGCAGGCGGGGGCACCTACGAGCAGTACTTC.

This clone was picked up a small number of times. The rearrangement links TRBV9 to TRBJ2-7; TRBD2 matches at 7 bases. The CDR3 is made up of 17 amino acids. Germline-derived CDR1 and CDR2 are SGDLS and YYNGEE. V trimming: 0 bases; J trimming: 3 bases; junction bases outside the gene matches: 12. The CDR3 DNA reads TGTGCCAGCAGCGTAGCTTGGTCTAGCGGTCCCCTCTACGAGCAGTACTTC. Its translation: CASSVAWSSGPLYEQYF.

Turning to this clone: The same CDR3 also results from other DNA sequences found in this sample. The rearrangement uses TRBV5-1 and TRBJ1-1; 9 bases agree with TRBD1. Losses at the gene ends were 4 bases for V and 5 bases for J; bases not matched to a gene: 9. Germline V gene sequence: CDR1 SGHRS, CDR2 YFSETQ. CDR3 length: 15 amino acids. CDR3 coding DNA: TGCGCCAGCAGCGGAGCCGGGACAGGGAATACTGAAGCTTTCTTT. Protein: CASSGAGTGNTEAFF.

The rearrangement uses TRBV11-2 and TRBJ2-5, with D perhaps matching TRBD1 (6 bases). The ends were cut back, 5 bases at V and 1 base at J, with 11 bases in the middle. Germline V gene sequence: CDR1 SGHAT, CDR2 FQNNGV. The CDR3 extends over 14 amino acids. The CDR3 loop is CASSGSDSQETQYF. The CDR3 DNA follows: TGTGCCAGCAGCGGATCGGACAGCCAAGAGACCCAGTACTTC.

The chain is built from TRBV7-2 and TRBJ2-3, with 7 positions matching TRBD2. This CDR3 is built from 16 residues. From germline, CDR1 is SGHTA and CDR2 FQGNSA. J was trimmed by 2 bases and V by 1 base; bases with no gene match: 6. As DNA, the CDR3 is TGTGCCAGCAGCTTAGAGGGCGGGAGTTACACAGATACGCAGTATTTT. This sequence encodes CASSLEGGSYTDTQYF.

Of note for this clone: The sample has other DNA sequences that encode this CDR3 too. V gene TRBV7-9 combines with J gene TRBJ1-1; D not resolved. Between the trimmed V and J ends, which lost 6 bases and 1 base, there was a span of 12 bases. CDR1 is SEHNR, CDR2 FQNEAQ, per germline (reference sequence). This CDR3 contains 14 residues. The CDR3 sequence is CASSLPGQNTEAFF. Here the CDR3 DNA reads TGTGCCAGCAGTCTTCCCGGCCAGAACACTGAAGCTTTCTTT.

The chain recombines TRBV5-8 with TRBJ2-3, with 12 bases fitting TRBD2. Germline CDR1 is SGHTS and CDR2 is YDEGEE. This CDR3 is built from 16 residues. The V segment lost 5 bases and the J segment 5 bases; nucleotides outside the gene matches: 9. For the CDR3, the DNA is TGTGCCAGCAGTTCTGGACTAGCGGGAACGAGAGATACGCAGTATTTT. Protein product: CASSSGLAGTRDTQYF.